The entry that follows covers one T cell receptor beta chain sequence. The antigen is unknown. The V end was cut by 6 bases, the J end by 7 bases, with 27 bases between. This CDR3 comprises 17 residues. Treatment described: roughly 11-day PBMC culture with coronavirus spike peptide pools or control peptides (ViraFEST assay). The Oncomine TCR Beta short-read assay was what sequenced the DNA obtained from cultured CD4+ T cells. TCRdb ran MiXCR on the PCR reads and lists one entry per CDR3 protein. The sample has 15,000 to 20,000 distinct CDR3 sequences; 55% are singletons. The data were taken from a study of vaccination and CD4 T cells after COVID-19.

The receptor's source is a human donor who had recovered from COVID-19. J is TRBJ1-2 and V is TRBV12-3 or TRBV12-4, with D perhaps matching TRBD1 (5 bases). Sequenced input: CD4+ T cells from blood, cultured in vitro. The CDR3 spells CASSPSLPGTLVGGYTF. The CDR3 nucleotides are TGTGCCAGCAGCCCCTCCTTGCCAGGGACCCTAGTAGGTGGCTACACCTTC.